The present T cell receptor beta chain was sequenced within a study of cytomegalovirus exposure and HLA in healthy donors. This clone showed up just once. Its matching antigen is unknown. PCR was performed using 60 Vbeta and 13 Jbeta primers. The table came from immunoSEQ multiplex PCR; TCRdb's copy has only in-frame clones and leaves some out. This table has approximately 240,000 clones, 85% to 90% appearing once. Findings of the study overall: As a later analysis revealed, most CMV-associated TCR beta chains appeared HLA-restricted.

The sample consisted of PBMCs. This sequence was found in a woman in her late teens or twenties in good health and CMV-seronegative.

The CDR3 here is CASSQGDWRSGRLGRETQYF. The CDR3 region has the DNA TGCGCCAGCAGCCAGGGGGATTGGAGGAGCGGGAGGCTGGGGAGAGAGACCCAGTACTTC. The V call is TRBV4-1, the J call TRBJ2-5; 9 nucleotides align to TRBD2. The CDR3 loop spans 20 amino acids. The germline CDR1 and CDR2 sequences are MGHRA and YSYEKL. The V gene end was trimmed by 3 bases and the J gene end by 4 bases; junction bases not matched to a gene: 21.